This passage covers 20 T cell receptor beta chains from one sample sequenced in a study of shared clonotypes between healthy human individuals. Generated by immunoSEQ multiplex PCR, the TCRdb table keeps only in-frame clones and is missing some. The table includes around 700,000 clones, 72% detected once. Material: memory CD4+ T cells sorted from blood. Subset described: CD45RA-negative fraction. The receptor source for this set is a woman aged 30 to 39 in good health.

Only one count was recorded for this clone. Different DNA sequences within this sample yield the same CDR3. This rearrangement joins TRBV12-5 to TRBJ2-7, with a possible D match to TRBD2 (6 bases). This CDR3 spans 13 amino acids. Trimming took 5 bases from V and 4 from J, leaving 12 bases between them. Germline lookup yields CDR1 LGHNT and CDR2 FRNRAP. Here the CDR3 DNA reads TGTGCTAGTGGTCCCGATCGGGGGTACGAGCAGTACTTC. It encodes CASGPDRGYEQYF.

This chain joins TRBV2 and TRBJ2-2; no clear D gene. Trimming left V 1 base short and J 4 bases short, with 10 bases between. In germline, CDR1 is SNHLY, CDR2 FYNNEI. This CDR3 has 15 amino acids. The CDR3 coding sequence is TGTGCCAGCAGTGAAGTGAGCAGAGGCACCGGGGAGCTGTTTTTT. Translating it yields CASSEVSRGTGELFF.

V and J are TRBV28 and TRBJ1-1, with TRBD1 as a possible D gene (5 bases). The germline V gene encodes CDR1 MDHEN and CDR2 SYDVKM. The ends were cut back, 7 bases at V and 0 bases at J, with 15 bases in the middle. The CDR3 is 15 amino acids. The CDR3 is CASTSGGALNTEAFF. CDR3 nucleotides: TGTGCCAGCACCTCGGGAGGGGCGTTGAACACTGAAGCTTTCTTT. The whole variable domain, remainder taken from reference TRBV28 and TRBJ1-1, is DVKVTQSSRYLVKRTGEKVFLECVQDMDHENMFWYRQDPGLGLRLIYFSYDVKMKEKGDIPEGYSVSREKKERFSLILESASTNQTSMYLCASTSGGALNTEAFFGQGTRLTVV.

This chain connects TRBV7-9 to TRBJ1-1; no clear D. CDR1 and CDR2 from the germline V gene are SEHNR and FQNEAQ (reference sequence). Trimming removed 3 bases at V and 3 bases at J, with 8 bases between. This CDR3 is built from 13 residues. In DNA, the CDR3 is TGTGCCAGCAGCTTGGGGTCCTACACTGAAGCTTTCTTT. It yields the protein CASSLGSYTEAFF.

This clone has a single count. V gene TRBV28 combines with J gene TRBJ2-7, with D perhaps assigned TRBD1 or TRBD2 (6 bases each). V shed 3 bases and J shed 6 bases, with 18 bases lying between them. The CDR3 has 15 amino acids. Germline V gene data show CDR1 as MDHEN and CDR2 as SYDVKM. The CDR3: CASSLEGGMSSEQYF. CDR3 bases: TGTGCCAGCAGTTTGGAAGGGGGGATGTCTAGCGAGCAGTACTTC.

This clone was seen ten or more times. The chain couples TRBV5-6 to TRBJ2-3; a possible D gene is TRBD2 (5 bases). V was cut by 5 bases and J by 2 bases, with 15 bases left in between. This CDR3 has 15 amino acids. Per the germline V gene, CDR1 is SGHDT and CDR2 is YYEEEE. Here the CDR3 reads CASRKDSKHTDTQYF. The CDR3 bases are TGTGCCAGCAGGAAGGACTCAAAACACACAGATACGCAGTATTTT.

This chain uses TRBV19 with TRBJ2-7, with 10 bases that match TRBD2. Germline V CDR1 and CDR2: LNHDA, SQIVND (reference sequence). With 5 bases clipped from V and 3 bases from J, the junction kept 1 base outside the gene matches. This CDR3 is 13 amino acids long. Here the CDR3 reads CASSGLADYEQYF. In nucleotides, the CDR3 is TGTGCCAGTAGTGGACTAGCGGACTACGAGCAGTACTTC.

The chain couples TRBV2 to TRBJ2-7; D is possibly TRBD1 (7 bases). The CDR3 sequence is 13 residues long. Per the germline V gene, CDR1 is SNHLY and CDR2 is FYNNEI. The ends were cut back, 5 bases at V and 3 bases at J, with 11 bases in the middle. Here the CDR3 DNA reads TGTGCCAGCAGTCCGGGGGACAGCTACGAGCAGTACTTC. It specifies CASSPGDSYEQYF.

The chain links TRBV28 to TRBJ2-7, with 7 bases lining up with TRBD1. Germline V gene sequence: CDR1 MDHEN, CDR2 SYDVKM. After removal of 6 bases from V and 5 bases from J, the junction contained 10 bases not matched to a gene. The CDR3 consists of 14 residues. CDR3 protein: CASRPRDSHNEQYF. In nucleotides, the CDR3 is TGTGCCAGCAGACCCCGGGACAGCCATAACGAGCAGTACTTC.

This rearrangement joins TRBV11-3 to TRBJ2-2, with TRBD1 matching over 8 bases. With 6 bases clipped from V and 6 bases from J, the junction kept 6 bases outside the gene matches. Germline V gives CDR1 SGHNT, CDR2 YENEEA. The CDR3 extends over 14 amino acids. CDR3 residues: CASSRQGAPGELFF. CDR3 bases: TGTGCCAGCAGTCGGCAGGGGGCCCCCGGGGAGCTGTTTTTT. The full variable domain, rest sourced from reference TRBV11-3 and TRBJ2-2, is EAGVVQSPRYKIIEKKQPVAFWCNPISGHNTLYWYLQNLGQGPELLIRYENEEAVDDSQLPKDRFSAERLKGVDSTLKIQPAELGDSAVYLCASSRQGAPGELFFGEGSRLTVL.

This sequence joins TRBV13 and TRBJ2-3; 13 positions agree with TRBD2. Per the germline V gene, CDR1 is PRHDT and CDR2 is FYEKMQ (reference sequence). The CDR3 loop spans 18 amino acids. The ends lost 2 bases at V and 1 base at J; junction bases unmatched: 6. CDR3 in amino acids: CASSLSLGLAGGTDTQYF. In DNA, the CDR3 is TGTGCCAGCAGCTTATCCCTCGGACTAGCGGGAGGCACAGATACGCAGTATTTT.

The chain links TRBV27 to TRBJ1-6, with 9 positions matching TRBD1. V shed 6 bases and J 9 bases; nucleotides not matched to a gene: 12. The CDR3 runs 16 residues. Germline CDR1 reads MNHEY; CDR2 reads SMNVEV (reference sequence). The CDR3 loop reads CASSRDLGQGPSPLHF. CDR3 nucleotide sequence: TGTGCCAGCAGCCGAGACCTGGGACAGGGTCCTTCACCCCTCCACTTT.

The chain combines TRBV11-3 with TRBJ2-1, with TRBD1 matching over 10 bases. CDR1 is SGHNT, CDR2 YENEEA, per germline. J was trimmed by 2 bases and V by 5 bases; bases with no gene match: 6. The CDR3 sequence is 16 residues long. CDR3 bases: TGTGCCAGCAGCCCAGGGGGGACAGGGGCCTACAATGAGCAGTTCTTC. This codes for CASSPGGTGAYNEQFF.

This clone was seen a few times. This rearrangement joins TRBV29-1 to TRBJ1-2; no definite D call. The CDR3 is 12 amino acids. The germline V gene has CDR1 SQVTM and CDR2 ANQGSEA. V was cut by 3 bases and J by 8 bases, with 13 bases left in between. Written as DNA, the CDR3 is TGCAGCGTTGATAGTTCAGCCGGGGGCTACACCTTC. The encoded protein is CSVDSSAGGYTF.

The gene calls are TRBV14 and TRBJ2-2, with 14 bases identical to TRBD2. Germline V gene lookup returns CDR1 SGHDN and CDR2 FVKESK. The ends lost 4 bases at V and 6 bases at J; junction bases unmatched: 4. The CDR3 is made up of 16 amino acids. Here the CDR3 DNA reads TGTGCCAGCAGCCCGCGACTAGCGGGAGGGCCCGGGGAGCTGTTTTTT. Translating it yields CASSPRLAGGPGELFF.

The chain couples TRBV11-3 to TRBJ2-3; weak D call: TRBD2 (5 bases). This CDR3 contains 12 residues. Germline V gene data show CDR1 as SGHNT and CDR2 as YENEEA. Between the trimmed V and J ends, which lost 5 bases and 8 bases, there was a span of 11 bases. CDR3 DNA sequence: TGTGCCAGCAGCAAATCCGAGGGTACGCAGTATTTT. Amino acid sequence: CASSKSEGTQYF.

The chain recombines TRBV11-2 with TRBJ2-2, with D perhaps matching TRBD1 or TRBD2 (5 bases each). The CDR3 consists of 16 residues. Germline-derived CDR1 and CDR2 are SGHAT and FQNNGV. Trimming removed 4 bases at V and 8 bases at J, with 20 bases between. Here the CDR3 reads CASSSEGTDSVGELFF. CDR3 bases: TGTGCCAGCAGCTCTGAGGGGACGGACTCTGTAGGGGAGCTGTTTTTT.

V and J are TRBV7-2 and TRBJ1-2, with a tentative D call TRBD1 (5 bases). V was cut by 3 bases and J by 6 bases, with 14 bases left in between. This CDR3 is 14 amino acids long. Germline V gives CDR1 SGHTA, CDR2 FQGNSA. The CDR3 loop is CASSFGPGMHGYTF. CDR3 DNA: TGTGCCAGCAGCTTTGGACCAGGGATGCATGGCTACACCTTC.

V is TRBV6-5 and J is TRBJ2-3; D tentatively reads TRBD1 or TRBD2 (5 bases each). Germline V gene lookup returns CDR1 MNHEY and CDR2 SVGAGI. V lost 6 bases and J 0 bases, leaving 13 bases between the germline ends. The CDR3 contains 15 residues. DNA of the CDR3: TGTGCCAGCAGCGCCCGGGACGTTAGCACAGATACGCAGTATTTT. It codes for CASSARDVSTDTQYF.

The chain uses TRBV19 and TRBJ1-2; D remains unclear. The CDR3 runs to 14 residues. V gave up 2 bases and J gave up 4 bases, with 11 bases separating them. Germline V gene data show CDR1 as LNHDA and CDR2 as SQIVND (reference sequence). The CDR3 region is CASSITRPTYGYTF. In nucleotides, the CDR3 is TGTGCCAGTAGTATAACGCGGCCGACCTATGGCTACACCTTC.